The T cell receptor beta chain under discussion was sequenced for a study of identical twins. The CDR3 spans 14 residues. CDR1 and CDR2 from the germline V gene are SGHDT and YYEEEE. V lost 6 bases, J lost 5 bases, and 14 bases lay in between. This clonotype showed up just a few times. MiXCR, run by TCRdb on the 5' RACE reads, gives a single entry per CDR3 protein. The repertoire holds about 570,000 distinct CDR3 sequences, with around a tenth as singletons. The same sample was also used in a study of yellow fever vaccine responses in identical twins.

What was sequenced was PBMCs. The chain joins TRBV5-6 to TRBJ2-2; D could derive from TRBD1 or TRBD2 (5 bases each). This sequence originates from a woman between 18 and 29 years old in good health. In nucleotides, the CDR3 is TGTGCCAGCACCGAGAGGGGTCGAACCGGGGAGCTGTTTTTT. It yields the protein CASTERGRTGELFF.